The 15 T cell receptor beta chains presented below share a single source sample, sequenced in a study of blood T cell repertoires in COVID-19. Assay: immunoSEQ multiplex PCR; the TCRdb copy retains only in-frame clones and omits some. Of a few hundred thousand clones listed, approximately 92% are singletons. What was sequenced was PBMCs or T cells enriched from blood (not recorded which). The receptors stem from a man aged 30-40 years who had recovered from COVID-19.

The chain employs TRBV5-4 and TRBJ1-1, with 9 positions matching TRBD1. CDR3 length: 15 residues. Germline values: CDR1 SGHNT, CDR2 YYREEE (reference sequence). Trimming removed 4 bases from V and 4 bases from J; junction bases left unmatched: 8. The CDR3 DNA follows: TGTGCCAGCAGCGGACGGGACAGGGCGGGCACTGAAGCTTTCTTT. It yields the protein CASSGRDRAGTEAFF.

This clone was picked up one time. This chain joins TRBV6-5 and TRBJ1-2; 9 bases agree with TRBD1. There are 11 residues in the CDR3. The V and J ends lost 8 bases and 7 bases, in that order; junction bases with no gene match: 2. The germline gives CDR1 MNHEY, CDR2 SVGAGI. In DNA, the CDR3 is TGTGCCAGCGACAGGGGGGGTGGCTACACCTTC. Translated: CASDRGGGYTF.

This clone showed up just once. The chain carries TRBV10-2 and TRBJ2-7; TRBD1 matches 8 bases. J gave up 3 bases and V 6 bases, and 7 bases lay outside the gene matches. CDR3 length: 14 amino acids. Germline assignment: CDR1 WSHSY and CDR2 SAAADI. CDR3 DNA: TGCGCCAGCAGAAACACCAGGGGGCTCTACGAGCAGTACTTC. This sequence encodes CASRNTRGLYEQYF.

Points on this clone: Other DNA variants within this sample encode the same CDR3. The chain links TRBV7-9 to TRBJ1-2, with TRBD1 identical over 9 bases. The CDR3 is made up of 13 amino acids. The J segment lost 7 bases and the V segment lost 5 bases, leaving 5 bases of the junction unmatched. Germline V gene data show CDR1 as SEHNR and CDR2 as FQNEAQ (reference sequence). In nucleotides, the CDR3 is TGTGCCAGCAGCAAAACAGGGGGCGGTGGCTACACCTTC. This sequence encodes CASSKTGGGGYTF. The complete variable domain, with remaining parts taken from reference TRBV7-9 and TRBJ1-2, reads DTGVSQNPRHKITKRGQNVTFRCDPISEHNRLYWYRQTLGQGPEFLTYFQNEAQLEKSRLLSDRFSAERPKGSFSTLEIQRTEQGDSAMYLCASSKTGGGGYTFGSGTRLTVV.

This chain joins TRBV4-1 and TRBJ2-3, with 12 positions matching TRBD2. The CDR3 totals 18 residues. Trimming cost V 8 bases and J 0 bases; bases outside gene matches: 12. The germline V gene encodes CDR1 MGHRA and CDR2 YSYEKL. The CDR3 is CASRIRLAGEHSTDTQYF. As DNA, the CDR3 is TGCGCCAGCCGAATCAGACTAGCGGGAGAACATAGCACAGATACGCAGTATTTT.

V and J are TRBV4-1 and TRBJ2-7; a weak D match, TRBD1 (6 bases). Looked up from germline, CDR1 is MGHRA and CDR2 is YSYEKL. V was cut by 0 bases and J by 2 bases, with 11 bases left in between. The CDR3 loop spans 15 amino acids. The chain's CDR3 is CASSQEVGTTYEQYF. The DNA for the CDR3 is TGCGCCAGCAGCCAAGAGGTAGGGACAACCTACGAGCAGTACTTC.

The J gene is TRBJ2-7, the V gene TRBV25-1; D perhaps matches TRBD2 (6 bases). Trimming cost V 6 bases and J 2 bases, with 14 bases left between them. This CDR3 region has 14 residues. Germline assignment: CDR1 MGHDK and CDR2 SYGVNS. CDR3 residues: CASSVGTFTYEQYF. The DNA of the CDR3 is TGTGCCAGCAGCGTCGGGACTTTCACCTACGAGCAGTACTTC.

The V and J genes are TRBV30 and TRBJ2-7; tentatively, D is TRBD2 (5 bases). The CDR3 consists of 16 residues. Trimming pared 2 bases from V and 3 bases from J, leaving 20 bases between. Germline CDR1 GTSNPN, CDR2 SVGIG (reference sequence). The chain's CDR3 is CAWSPLAWAGDYEQYF. DNA for the CDR3: TGTGCCTGGAGTCCCCTGGCGTGGGCCGGGGACTACGAGCAGTACTTC. Full variable domain (rest looked up from reference TRBV30 and TRBJ2-7): SQTIHQWPATLVQPVGSPLSLECTVEGTSNPNLYWYRQAAGRGLQLLFYSVGIGQISSEVPQNLSASRPQDRQFILSSKKLLLSDSGFYLCAWSPLAWAGDYEQYFGPGTRLTVT.

This chain uses TRBV11-2 with TRBJ1-3; D unresolved. The CDR3 spans 15 residues. Germline V gene lookup returns CDR1 SGHAT and CDR2 FQNNGV. V lost 1 base and J lost 0, with 7 bases in between. This CDR3 reads CASSLGLNSGNTIYF. DNA of the CDR3: TGTGCCAGCAGCTTAGGACTGAACTCTGGAAACACCATATATTTT.

This clone appeared once. This chain connects TRBV21-1 to TRBJ2-7; the table's D call of TRBD2 was not tested on the DNA. TRBV21-1 is listed as a pseudogene. The CDR3 contains 16 residues. The CDR3: CASSLISSGGSYEQYF. The DNA for the CDR3 is TGTGCCAGCAGCCTAATATCCAGCGGGGGCTCCTACGAGCAGTACTTC.

With regard to this clone: Other DNA variants within this sample encode the same CDR3. The genes are TRBV7-9 and TRBJ2-3; TRBD2 matches 7 bases. J lost 3 bases, V lost 0 bases, and 0 bases had no gene match. The germline V gene encodes CDR1 SEHNR and CDR2 FQNEAQ (reference sequence). This CDR3 has 14 amino acids. The CDR3 loop is CASSLAGGTDTQYF. DNA for the CDR3: TGTGCCAGCAGCTTAGCGGGAGGGACAGATACGCAGTATTTT.

V and J are TRBV9 and TRBJ2-2; D is unclear. CDR3 size: 15 residues. Germline V gene sequence: CDR1 SGDLS, CDR2 YYNGEE. Trimming pared 0 bases from V and 1 base from J, leaving 7 bases between. The CDR3 bases are TGTGCCAGCAGCGTAGGAGGAGTGAACACCGGGGAGCTGTTTTTT. Protein sequence: CASSVGGVNTGELFF.

This sequence joins TRBV2 and TRBJ2-7; D is unclear. CDR3 length: 13 residues. The germline V gene has CDR1 SNHLY and CDR2 FYNNEI. V was pared by 2 bases and J by 3 bases, with 8 bases between. CDR3 in amino acids: CASSELGYYEQYF. The CDR3 DNA reads TGTGCCAGCAGTGAATTGGGCTACTACGAGCAGTACTTC.

This clone was recorded only once. The chain uses TRBV5-1 and TRBJ1-3; 9 nucleotides line up with TRBD1. Germline CDR1 is SGHRS and CDR2 is YFSETQ. The CDR3 contains 15 residues. The J segment lost 1 base and the V segment lost 4 bases, leaving 3 bases of the junction unmatched. CDR3 in DNA: TGCGCCAGCAGCGATGGACAGGGGTCTGGAAACACCATATATTTT. It codes for CASSDGQGSGNTIYF.

This rearrangement joins TRBV27 to TRBJ1-2, with 9 bases aligning to TRBD1. The CDR3 has 15 amino acids. V lost 5 bases and J lost 3; bases outside the gene matches: 7. The germline gives CDR1 MNHEY, CDR2 SMNVEV (reference sequence). The chain's CDR3 is CASSPWDRVDYGYTF. The CDR3 coding sequence is TGTGCCAGCAGTCCGTGGGACAGGGTGGACTATGGCTACACCTTC.